Described below is a single T cell receptor (beta chain) sequence and its context. Antigen specificity is unknown. The sample comes from a study of cytomegalovirus exposure and HLA in healthy donors. Study findings and constraints: The listing of 150 to 200 TCR beta chains classed them as cytomegalovirus-associated. Likely technical artifact: a cluster of highly shared sequence variants. An ancestry cluster, one associated with Asian ancestry, reportedly showed fewer N-insertions than the approximately 650-donor mean in a later analysis.

This CDR3 contains 14 residues. The ends lost 9 bases at V and 9 bases at J; junction bases unmatched: 11. Germline V lookup: CDR1 LNHDA, CDR2 SQIVND (reference sequence). The PCR had 60 Vbeta and 13 Jbeta primers. Profiling relied on immunoSEQ multiplex PCR, and the TCRdb table lists in-frame clones only, not all of them. The repertoire includes 210,000 or so clones, 85% to 90% of them detected once, and 1.3% sits in the top ten. Donors were ostensibly healthy at sampling, although undocumented immune exposures were probable. The sequenced sample consisted of PBMCs. The chain carries TRBV19 and TRBJ2-1; TRBD2 matches at 10 bases. The clonotype originates from a human donor in good health. CDR3 DNA sequence: TGTGCCAGCAGCGGAGTAGCGGGGGGCCGTGAGCAGTTCTTC. This gives the protein CASSGVAGGREQFF.